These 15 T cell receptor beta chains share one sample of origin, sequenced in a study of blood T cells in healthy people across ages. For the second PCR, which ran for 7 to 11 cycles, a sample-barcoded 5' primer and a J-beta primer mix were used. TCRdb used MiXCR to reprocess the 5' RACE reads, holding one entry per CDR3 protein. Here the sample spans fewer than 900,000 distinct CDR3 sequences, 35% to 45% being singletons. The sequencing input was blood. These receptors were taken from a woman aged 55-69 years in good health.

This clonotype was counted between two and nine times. The CDR3 here is CASSSDREWNYGYTF. DNA of the CDR3: TGTGCCAGCAGTTCTGACAGGGAATGGAACTATGGCTACACCTTC. The V call is TRBV6-1, the J call TRBJ1-2; 7 bases line up with TRBD1. Trimming cost V 5 bases and J 2 bases; bases outside gene matches: 8. The CDR3 sequence is 15 residues long. From germline, CDR1 is MNHNS and CDR2 SASEGT.

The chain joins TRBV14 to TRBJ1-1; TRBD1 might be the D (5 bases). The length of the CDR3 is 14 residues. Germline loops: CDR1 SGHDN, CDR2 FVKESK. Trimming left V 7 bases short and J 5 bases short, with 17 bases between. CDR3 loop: CASTLRGFGTEAFF. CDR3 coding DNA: TGTGCCAGCACCCTTAGGGGATTTGGGACTGAAGCTTTCTTT. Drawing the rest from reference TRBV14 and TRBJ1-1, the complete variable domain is EAGVTQFPSHSVIEKGQTVTLRCDPISGHDNLYWYRRVMGKEIKFLLHFVKESKQDESGMPNNRFLAERTGGTYSTLKVQPAELEDSGVYFCASTLRGFGTEAFFGQGTRLTVV.

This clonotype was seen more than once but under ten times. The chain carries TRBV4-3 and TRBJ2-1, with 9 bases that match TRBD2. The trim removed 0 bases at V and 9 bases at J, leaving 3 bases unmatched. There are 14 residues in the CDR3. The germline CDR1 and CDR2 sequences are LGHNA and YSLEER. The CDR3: CASSQEAGGSEQFF. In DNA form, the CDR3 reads TGCGCCAGCAGCCAAGAAGCGGGAGGTAGTGAGCAGTTCTTC.

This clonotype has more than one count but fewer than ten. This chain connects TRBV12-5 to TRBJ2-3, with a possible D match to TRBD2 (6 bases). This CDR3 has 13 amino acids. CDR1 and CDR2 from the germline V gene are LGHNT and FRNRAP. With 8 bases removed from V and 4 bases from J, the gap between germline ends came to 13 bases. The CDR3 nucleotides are TGTGCTAGTATGTGGGCGGGATCAGATACGCAGTATTTT. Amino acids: CASMWAGSDTQYF. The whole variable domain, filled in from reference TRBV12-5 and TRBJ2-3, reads DARVTQTPRHKVTEMGQEVTMRCQPILGHNTVFWYRQTMMQGLELLAYFRNRAPLDDSGMPKDRFSAEMPDATLATLKIQPSEPRDSAVYFCASMWAGSDTQYFGPGTRLTVL.

The CDR3 here is CASSWTGTYNEQYF. The DNA for the CDR3 is TGTGCCAGCAGTTGGACAGGGACCTACAATGAGCAGTACTTC. The chain has TRBV25-1 and TRBJ2-1, with TRBD1 matching over 8 bases. Matching the DNA end better, TRBJ2-7 makes the J call doubtful. From germline, CDR1 is MGHDK and CDR2 SYGVNS. The CDR3 loop spans 14 amino acids.

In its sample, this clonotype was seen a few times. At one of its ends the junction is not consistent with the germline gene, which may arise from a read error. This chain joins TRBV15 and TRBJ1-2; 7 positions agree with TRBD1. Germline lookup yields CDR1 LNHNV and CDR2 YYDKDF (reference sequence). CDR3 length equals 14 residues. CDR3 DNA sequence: TGTGCCGCCAGGGAAACAGGGGCCATATATGGCTACACCTTC. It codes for CAARETGAIYGYTF. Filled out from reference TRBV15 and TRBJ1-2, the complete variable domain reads DAMVIQNPRYQVTQFGKPVTLSCSQTLNHNVMYWYQQKSSQAPKLLFHYYDKDFNNEADTPDNFQSRRPNTSFCFLDIRSPGLGDTAMYLCAARETGAIYGYTFGSGTRLTVV.

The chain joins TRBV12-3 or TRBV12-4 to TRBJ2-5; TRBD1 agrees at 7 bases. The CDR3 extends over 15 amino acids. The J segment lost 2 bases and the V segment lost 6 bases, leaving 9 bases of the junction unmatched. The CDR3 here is CASRLTGALQETQYF. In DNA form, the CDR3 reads TGTGCCAGCAGATTAACAGGGGCCTTACAAGAGACCCAGTACTTC.

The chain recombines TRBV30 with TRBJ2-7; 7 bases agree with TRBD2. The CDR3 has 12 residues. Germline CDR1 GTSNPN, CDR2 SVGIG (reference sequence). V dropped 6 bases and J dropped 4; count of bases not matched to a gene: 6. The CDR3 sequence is CACSGQRYEQYF. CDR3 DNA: TGTGCCTGTAGCGGGCAGCGGTACGAGCAGTACTTC.

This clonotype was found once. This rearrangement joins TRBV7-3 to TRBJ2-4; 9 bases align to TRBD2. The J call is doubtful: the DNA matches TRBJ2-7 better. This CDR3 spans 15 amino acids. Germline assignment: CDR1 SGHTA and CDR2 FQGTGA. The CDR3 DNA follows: TGTGCCAGCAGCTCCGCGACTGGCGGGAGGGGCGAGCAGTACTTC. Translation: CASSSATGGRGEQYF.

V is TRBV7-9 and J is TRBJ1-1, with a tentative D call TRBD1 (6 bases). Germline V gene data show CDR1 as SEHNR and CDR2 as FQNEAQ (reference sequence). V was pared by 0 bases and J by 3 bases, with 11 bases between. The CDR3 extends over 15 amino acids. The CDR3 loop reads CASSLAGGRDTEAFF. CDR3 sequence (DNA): TGTGCCAGCAGCTTAGCTGGGGGGCGCGACACTGAAGCTTTCTTT.

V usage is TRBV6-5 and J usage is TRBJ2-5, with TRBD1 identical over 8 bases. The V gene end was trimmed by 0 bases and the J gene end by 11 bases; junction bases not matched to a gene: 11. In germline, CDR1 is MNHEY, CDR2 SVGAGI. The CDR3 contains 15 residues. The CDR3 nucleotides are TGTGCCAGCAGTTACTCGGAAATGGACAGGGCGGGGCAGTACTTC. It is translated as CASSYSEMDRAGQYF.

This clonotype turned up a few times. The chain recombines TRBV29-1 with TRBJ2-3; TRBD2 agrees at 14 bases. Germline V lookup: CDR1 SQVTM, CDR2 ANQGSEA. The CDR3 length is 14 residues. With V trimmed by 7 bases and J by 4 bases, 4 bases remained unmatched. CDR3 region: CSGGTSGRSDTQYF. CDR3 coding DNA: TGCAGCGGTGGGACTAGCGGGAGATCAGATACGCAGTATTTT.

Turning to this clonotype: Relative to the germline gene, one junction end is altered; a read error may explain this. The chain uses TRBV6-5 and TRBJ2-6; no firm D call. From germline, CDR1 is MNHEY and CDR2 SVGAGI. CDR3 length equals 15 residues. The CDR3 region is CASSYTPSVANVPTF. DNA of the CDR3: TGTGCCAGCAGTTACACACCCTCTGTGGCCAACGTCCCGACTTTC.

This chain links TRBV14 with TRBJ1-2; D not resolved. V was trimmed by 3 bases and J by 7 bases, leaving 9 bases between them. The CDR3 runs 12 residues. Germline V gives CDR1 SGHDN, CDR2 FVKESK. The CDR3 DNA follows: TGTGCCAGCAGCCACACGCGGGCTGGCTACACCTTC. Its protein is CASSHTRAGYTF.

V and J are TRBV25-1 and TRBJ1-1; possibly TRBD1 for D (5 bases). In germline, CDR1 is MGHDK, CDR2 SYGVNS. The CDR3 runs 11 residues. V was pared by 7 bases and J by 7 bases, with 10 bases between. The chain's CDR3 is CASTRQNEAFF. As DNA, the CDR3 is TGTGCCAGCACTAGACAGAATGAAGCTTTCTTT.